The rows below give T cell receptor beta chains drawn from one sample of a study of Graves' ophthalmopathy and Graves' hyperthyroidism. TCRdb reprocessed the multiplex PCR reads with MiXCR, giving one entry per CDR3 protein. The table has about half a million distinct CDR3 sequences, approximately 15% seen once; the top ten hold over 8%. Sequenced input: blood. The receptors were gathered from a young woman with Graves' ophthalmopathy. Each CDR3 is given without its conserved first and last residue. Each record gives: J gene, V gene, CDR3 protein.

j_call: TRBJ2-2; v_call: TRBV6-1; cdr3_aa: ASNPKGSRSGELF
j_call: TRBJ2-7; v_call: TRBV6-5; cdr3_aa: ASSSSATTYEQY
j_call: TRBJ1-3; v_call: TRBV6-5; cdr3_aa: ASSYASGHQGNTIY
j_call: TRBJ1-1; v_call: TRBV28; cdr3_aa: ASSFSPAVEAF
j_call: TRBJ1-2; v_call: TRBV19; cdr3_aa: ASSIGRRALGVGYT
j_call: TRBJ1-2; v_call: TRBV28; cdr3_aa: ASSDYRGGYGYT
j_call: TRBJ2-6; v_call: TRBV20-1; cdr3_aa: SARGQGATGANVLT
j_call: TRBJ1-6; v_call: TRBV7-2; cdr3_aa: ASSSGQGNSPLH
j_call: TRBJ2-4; v_call: TRBV19; cdr3_aa: ASSGGKQGQPKNIQY
j_call: TRBJ1-1; v_call: TRBV4-2; cdr3_aa: ASSQDVVQGNTEAF
j_call: TRBJ2-7; v_call: TRBV12-5; cdr3_aa: ARGPKAHYGQY
j_call: TRBJ1-5; v_call: TRBV4-1; cdr3_aa: ASSQDGQQQH
j_call: TRBJ1-2; v_call: TRBV3-1; cdr3_aa: ASNTGGGTGYT
j_call: TRBJ2-5; v_call: TRBV16; cdr3_aa: ASSPRDTPGETQY
j_call: TRBJ2-5; v_call: TRBV20-1; cdr3_aa: SARDPASGKETQY
j_call: TRBJ1-1; v_call: TRBV5-1; cdr3_aa: ASSLRGTGAPNTEAF
j_call: TRBJ1-2; v_call: TRBV29-1; cdr3_aa: SVGTGDGYGYT
j_call: TRBJ1-2; v_call: TRBV28; cdr3_aa: ASSLHDREDGSGYT
j_call: TRBJ2-2; v_call: TRBV7-2; cdr3_aa: ASSWWAGELF
j_call: TRBJ2-5; v_call: TRBV11-3; cdr3_aa: ASSSWTSGAPGETQY
j_call: TRBJ1-1; v_call: TRBV12-3/TRBV12-4; cdr3_aa: ASTLNRGLTEAF
j_call: TRBJ1-6; v_call: TRBV4-2; cdr3_aa: ASSLGQGDNSPLH
j_call: TRBJ2-2; v_call: TRBV12-3/TRBV12-4; cdr3_aa: ASSTPSGELF
j_call: TRBJ2-7; v_call: TRBV5-1; cdr3_aa: ASSYTGQGVNEQY
j_call: TRBJ1-6; v_call: TRBV27; cdr3_aa: ASSPGTGISPLH
j_call: TRBJ2-5; v_call: TRBV20-1; cdr3_aa: SAISPIQAETQY
j_call: TRBJ2-4; v_call: TRBV4-1; cdr3_aa: ASSQGKNIQY
j_call: TRBJ2-6; v_call: TRBV20-1; cdr3_aa: SARRGNSGANVLT
j_call: TRBJ2-5; v_call: TRBV20-1; cdr3_aa: SARLPRIETQY
j_call: TRBJ2-5; v_call: TRBV28; cdr3_aa: ARWMGLAGVVETQY
j_call: TRBJ1-1; v_call: TRBV7-3; cdr3_aa: ASSLLPGGLNTEAF
j_call: TRBJ1-2; v_call: TRBV6-1; cdr3_aa: ASRPGQMDYGYT
j_call: TRBJ2-5; v_call: TRBV6-1; cdr3_aa: ASIGGGSQY
j_call: TRBJ2-2; v_call: TRBV10-3; cdr3_aa: ATSIVSDGEGGELF
j_call: TRBJ2-3; v_call: TRBV10-3; cdr3_aa: AISESETDTQY
j_call: TRBJ2-2; v_call: TRBV27; cdr3_aa: ASSSVGRTGELF
j_call: TRBJ2-4; v_call: TRBV6-1; cdr3_aa: ASTAWAPEGNIQY
j_call: TRBJ1-2; v_call: TRBV28; cdr3_aa: ASSTGWGGAGNGYT
j_call: TRBJ1-5; v_call: TRBV20-1; cdr3_aa: SARRRGGSNQPQH
j_call: TRBJ2-7; v_call: TRBV27; cdr3_aa: ASSLAAGDYEQY
j_call: TRBJ2-5; v_call: TRBV11-2; cdr3_aa: ASSLASDVQETQY